The 22 T cell receptor beta chains below come from one sample, sequenced in a study of blood T cell repertoires in COVID-19. The data were produced by immunoSEQ multiplex PCR, yet TCRdb's version contains in-frame clones alone and is incomplete. The sample lists about 120,000 clones, more than 75% occurring once. The sample consisted of peripheral blood. All receptors derive from a woman aged 45-59 years with acute or convalescent COVID-19.

The chain has TRBV28 and TRBJ1-1, with 7 bases lining up with TRBD1. Germline values: CDR1 MDHEN, CDR2 SYDVKM. The CDR3 extends over 15 amino acids. The V gene end was trimmed by 6 bases and the J gene end by 3 bases; junction bases not matched to a gene: 10. CDR3 nucleotide sequence: TGTGCCAGCAGCCGGCCGGGACAGCTACACACTGAAGCTTTCTTT. It yields the protein CASSRPGQLHTEAFF.

The chain carries TRBV19 and TRBJ1-1, with D maybe TRBD1 (6 bases). CDR1 is LNHDA and CDR2 is SQIVND in the germline V gene (reference sequence). V was trimmed by 1 base and J by 3 bases, leaving 9 bases between them. The CDR3 is made up of 14 amino acids. The DNA of the CDR3 is TGTGCCAGTAGTATAGGAGGGGGGGACACTGAAGCTTTCTTT. It translates to CASSIGGGDTEAFF.

This chain joins TRBV6-1 and TRBJ2-2, with 15 positions matching TRBD2. The CDR3 covers 18 residues. Germline CDR1 reads MNHNS; CDR2 reads SASEGT. V shed 2 bases and J 5 bases; nucleotides not matched to a gene: 6. Here the CDR3 reads CASSEMVGLAGGTGELFF. The CDR3 nucleotides are TGTGCCAGCAGTGAAATGGTGGGACTAGCGGGAGGTACCGGGGAGCTGTTTTTT.

V is TRBV6-2 or TRBV6-3 and J is TRBJ2-2; 14 nucleotides agree with TRBD2. Germline V lookup: CDR1 MNHEY, CDR2 SVGEGT. Trimming cost V 2 bases and J 5 bases; bases outside gene matches: 7. The CDR3 runs 18 residues. The CDR3 here is CASSYRGLAGGGTGELFF. The CDR3 DNA is TGTGCCAGCAGTTACCGAGGACTAGCGGGAGGTGGAACCGGGGAGCTGTTTTTT.

This clone was observed once. This chain joins TRBV4-2 and TRBJ1-1; no reliable D call. V lost 1 base and J 6 bases, leaving 15 bases between the germline ends. The CDR3 extends over 15 amino acids. CDR1 and CDR2 from the germline V gene are LGHNA and YNFKEQ. CDR3 region: CASSQVRAPEAEAFF. The CDR3 DNA is TGTGCCAGCAGCCAAGTCCGGGCCCCGGAGGCTGAAGCTTTCTTT.

The gene calls are TRBV12-3 or TRBV12-4 and TRBJ2-3; D remains unclear. V lost 7 bases, J lost 5 bases, and 4 bases lay in between. This CDR3 is 10 amino acids long. This chain's CDR3 is CASTGDTQYF. In nucleotides, the CDR3 is TGTGCCAGCACAGGAGATACGCAGTATTTT.

The chain is built from TRBV30 and TRBJ1-2; TRBD1 aligns across 10 bases. The CDR3 sequence is 15 residues long. V gave up 2 bases and J gave up 3 bases; unmatched junction bases: 6. The germline V gene encodes CDR1 GTSNPN and CDR2 SVGIG (reference sequence). The CDR3 DNA follows: TGTGCCTGGAGTCCCGGGACAGGGGCCCACTATGGCTACACCTTC. Translation gives CAWSPGTGAHYGYTF.

The gene calls are TRBV30 and TRBJ2-1, with D tentatively TRBD2 (6 bases). Germline V gives CDR1 GTSNPN, CDR2 SVGIG (reference sequence). The length of the CDR3 is 14 residues. The V end lost 0 bases, the J end lost 4 bases, and 10 bases lay between the germline ends. CDR3 residues: CAWSVNSGYNEQFF. CDR3 coding DNA: TGTGCCTGGAGTGTAAATAGCGGTTACAATGAGCAGTTCTTC. Complete variable domain (other parts from reference TRBV30 and TRBJ2-1): SQTIHQWPATLVQPVGSPLSLECTVEGTSNPNLYWYRQAAGRGLQLLFYSVGIGQISSEVPQNLSASRPQDRQFILSSKKLLLSDSGFYLCAWSVNSGYNEQFFGPGTRLTVL.

The rearrangement uses TRBV24-1 and TRBJ2-7; TRBD1 matches at 9 bases. The CDR3 is 15 amino acids. The V gene end was trimmed by 3 bases and the J gene end by 6 bases; junction bases not matched to a gene: 8. Germline CDR1 is KGHDR and CDR2 is SFDVKD. The CDR3 DNA reads TGTGCCACCAGTGATCGGGGGACAGGGAGGGCCGAGCAGTACTTC. Translated, it gives CATSDRGTGRAEQYF.

The V gene is TRBV19, the J gene TRBJ2-2; 10 nucleotides align to TRBD2. The CDR3 has 14 amino acids. CDR1 and CDR2 from the germline V gene are LNHDA and SQIVND (reference sequence). J was trimmed by 5 bases and V by 8 bases; bases with no gene match: 5. The CDR3: CASCLAGDTGELFF. Here the CDR3 DNA reads TGTGCCAGTTGTCTAGCGGGAGATACCGGGGAGCTGTTTTTT.

The chain recombines TRBV24-1 with TRBJ1-5; 8 bases fit TRBD1. The V gene's germline CDR1 is KGHDR and CDR2 SFDVKD. The CDR3 runs 15 residues. Losses at the gene ends were 3 bases for V and 3 bases for J; bases not matched to a gene: 3. CDR3 nucleotides: TGTGCCACCAGTGATAAGGACAGGGCCAATCAGCCCCAGCATTTT. Encoded protein: CATSDKDRANQPQHF.

This chain links TRBV5-1 with TRBJ2-1, with 10 positions matching TRBD2. Germline assignment: CDR1 SGHRS and CDR2 YFSETQ. With V trimmed by 4 bases and J by 6 bases, 10 bases remained unmatched. The CDR3 sequence is 16 residues long. CDR3 protein: CASSRTASGSANEQFF. CDR3 DNA: TGCGCCAGCAGCAGGACGGCTAGCGGGAGTGCCAATGAGCAGTTCTTC.

This clone came up a few times. The genes are TRBV18 and TRBJ1-1, with D unclear. Germline CDR1 and CDR2: KGHSH and LQKENI. The CDR3 has 15 residues. With 1 base removed from V and 0 bases from J, the gap between germline ends came to 9 bases. CDR3 in amino acids: CASSPHQELNTEAFF. CDR3 nucleotides: TGTGCCAGCTCACCACACCAGGAACTGAACACTGAAGCTTTCTTT.

This clone was recorded once. The chain has TRBV5-1 and TRBJ2-1; 8 bases are shared with TRBD1. Looked up from germline, CDR1 is SGHRS and CDR2 is YFSETQ. V lost 1 base and J lost 7; bases outside the gene matches: 10. The CDR3 extends over 16 amino acids. CDR3 nucleotide sequence: TGCGCCAGCAGCTTGCTCAGGGGGCTTGGGGGAAATGAGCAGTTCTTC. It encodes CASSLLRGLGGNEQFF.

The gene calls are TRBV28 and TRBJ1-4, with 9 bases identical to TRBD1. V was clipped by 4 bases and J by 0 bases; unmatched bases: 15. The germline V gene has CDR1 MDHEN and CDR2 SYDVKM. The CDR3 is made up of 20 amino acids. The CDR3 nucleotides are TGTGCCAGCAGTTCCCCCCCCTGGCGGGACAGGGTCTCAACTAATGAAAAACTGTTTTTT. The encoded protein is CASSSPPWRDRVSTNEKLFF.

This clone has only one observation. The chain couples TRBV5-5 to TRBJ2-2; maybe TRBD2 (5 bases). The length of the CDR3 is 17 residues. From germline, CDR1 is SGHKS and CDR2 YYEKEE (reference sequence). The V and J ends lost 4 bases and 1 base respectively, with 17 bases between them. The CDR3, as DNA: TGTGCCAGCAGCCGGTCCTCGACTATCTTGAACACCGGGGAGCTGTTTTTT. The encoded protein is CASSRSSTILNTGELFF.

The V gene is TRBV3-1 (or the pseudogene TRBV3-2), the J gene TRBJ2-5; weak D call: TRBD1 (6 bases). Trimming removed 1 base from V and 3 bases from J, with 18 bases in between. Germline values: CDR1 LGHDT, CDR2 YNNKEL (reference sequence). The CDR3 totals 17 residues. The chain's CDR3 is CASSQVMRAGAKETQYF. Here the CDR3 DNA reads TGTGCCAGCAGCCAAGTTATGCGGGCAGGGGCCAAAGAGACCCAGTACTTC.

V and J are TRBV7-2 and TRBJ1-6; 7 positions match TRBD1. CDR1 is SGHTA and CDR2 is FQGNSA in the germline V gene. J lost 9 bases, V lost 2 bases, and 7 bases had no gene match. The CDR3 covers 15 residues. CDR3 sequence: CASSLTQQGTSPLHF. The CDR3 nucleotides read TGTGCCAGCAGCTTAACCCAACAGGGGACTTCACCCCTCCACTTT.

The chain carries TRBV5-1 and TRBJ2-1; 7 nucleotides match TRBD2. The CDR3 loop spans 16 amino acids. J was trimmed by 1 base and V by 3 bases; bases with no gene match: 7. Looked up from germline, CDR1 is SGHRS and CDR2 is YFSETQ. In nucleotides, the CDR3 is TGCGCCAGCAGCTCGGAGCTAGCGGTATCCTACAATGAGCAGTTCTTC. As protein: CASSSELAVSYNEQFF.

V and J are TRBV14 and TRBJ2-1; 8 bases agree with TRBD2. CDR3 size: 15 residues. Germline V gives CDR1 SGHDN, CDR2 FVKESK. The V gene end was trimmed by 1 base and the J gene end by 6 bases; junction bases not matched to a gene: 5. As DNA, the CDR3 is TGTGCCAGCAGCCAAGTGACGGGAGGGCTCAATGAGCAGTTCTTC. Translating gives CASSQVTGGLNEQFF. The whole variable domain, filled in from reference TRBV14 and TRBJ2-1, reads EAGVTQFPSHSVIEKGQTVTLRCDPISGHDNLYWYRRVMGKEIKFLLHFVKESKQDESGMPNNRFLAERTGGTYSTLKVQPAELEDSGVYFCASSQVTGGLNEQFFGPGTRLTVL.

The gene calls are TRBV5-1 and TRBJ2-5, with TRBD2 matching 9 bases. Germline CDR1 SGHRS, CDR2 YFSETQ. The CDR3 contains 14 residues. With 4 bases clipped from V and 2 bases from J, the junction kept 3 bases outside the gene matches. The CDR3, as DNA: TGCGCCAGCAGCCGGACTAGCGAACAAGAGACCCAGTACTTC. As protein: CASSRTSEQETQYF.

V and J are TRBV7-7 and TRBJ1-4; no firm D call. CDR3 length: 13 amino acids. Germline CDR1 is SSHAT and CDR2 is FNYEAQ (reference sequence). The V end was cut by 5 bases, the J end by 1 base, with 5 bases between. CDR3 nucleotide sequence: TGTGCCAGCAGCCCGGGAACTAATGAAAAACTGTTTTTT. Encoded protein: CASSPGTNEKLFF.